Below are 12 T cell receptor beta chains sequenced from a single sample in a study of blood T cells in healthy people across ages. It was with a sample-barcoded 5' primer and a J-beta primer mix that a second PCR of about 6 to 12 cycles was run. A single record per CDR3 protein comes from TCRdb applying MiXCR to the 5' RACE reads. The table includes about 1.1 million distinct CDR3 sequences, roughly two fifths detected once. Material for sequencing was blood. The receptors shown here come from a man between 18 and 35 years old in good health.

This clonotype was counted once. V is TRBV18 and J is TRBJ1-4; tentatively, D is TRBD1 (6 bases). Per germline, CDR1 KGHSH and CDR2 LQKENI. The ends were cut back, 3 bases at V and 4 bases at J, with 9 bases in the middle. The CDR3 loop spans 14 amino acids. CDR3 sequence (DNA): TGTGCCAGCTCACCCGGGGGGCTTAATGAAAAACTGTTTTTT. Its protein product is CASSPGGLNEKLFF.

The CDR3 reads CSATPVATNEKLFF. The CDR3 nucleotides read TGCAGTGCAACCCCCGTGGCAACTAATGAAAAACTGTTTTTT. The chain employs TRBV20-1 and TRBJ1-4; unclear D gene. The CDR3 loop spans 14 amino acids. Germline V gene lookup returns CDR1 DFQATT and CDR2 SNEGSKA (reference sequence). Trimming removed 6 bases from V and 0 bases from J, with 11 bases in between.

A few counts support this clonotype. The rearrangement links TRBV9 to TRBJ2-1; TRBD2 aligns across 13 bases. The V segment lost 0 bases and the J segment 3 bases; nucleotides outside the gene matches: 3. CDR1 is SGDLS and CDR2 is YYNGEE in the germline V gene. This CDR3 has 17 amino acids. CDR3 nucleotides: TGTGCCAGCAGCGTAGAAGGGACTAGCGGGGACTACAATGAGCAGTTCTTC. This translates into CASSVEGTSGDYNEQFF.

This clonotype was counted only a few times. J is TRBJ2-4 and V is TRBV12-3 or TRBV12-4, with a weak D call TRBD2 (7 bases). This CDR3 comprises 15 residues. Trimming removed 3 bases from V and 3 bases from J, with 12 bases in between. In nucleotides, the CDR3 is TGTGCCAGCAGTTTGGGGGGGCTCGGCAAAAACATTCAGTACTTC. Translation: CASSLGGLGKNIQYF.

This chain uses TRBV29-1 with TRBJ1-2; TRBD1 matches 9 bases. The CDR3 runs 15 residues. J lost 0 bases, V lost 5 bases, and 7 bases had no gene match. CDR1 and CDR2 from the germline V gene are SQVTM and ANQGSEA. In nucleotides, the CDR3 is TGCAGCGTTCGGGACAGGGCTTCTACTAACTATGGCTACACCTTC. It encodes CSVRDRASTNYGYTF.

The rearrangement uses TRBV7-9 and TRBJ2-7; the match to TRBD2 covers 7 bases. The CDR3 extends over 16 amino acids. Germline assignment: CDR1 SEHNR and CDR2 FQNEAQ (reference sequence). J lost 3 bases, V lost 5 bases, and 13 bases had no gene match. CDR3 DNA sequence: TGTGCCAGCAGCAACGCTCAGCGGGGAAAAAACTACGAGCAGTACTTC. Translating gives CASSNAQRGKNYEQYF.

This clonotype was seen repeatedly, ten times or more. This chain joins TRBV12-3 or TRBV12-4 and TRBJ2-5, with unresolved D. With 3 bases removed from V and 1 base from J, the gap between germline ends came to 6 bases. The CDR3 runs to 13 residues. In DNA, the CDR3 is TGTGCCAGCAGTTTGAATTTCCAAGAGACCCAGTACTTC. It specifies CASSLNFQETQYF.

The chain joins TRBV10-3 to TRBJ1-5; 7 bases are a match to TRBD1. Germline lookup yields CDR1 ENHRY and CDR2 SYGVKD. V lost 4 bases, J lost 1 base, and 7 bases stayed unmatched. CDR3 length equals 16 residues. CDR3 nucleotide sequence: TGTGCCATCAGTGGGGGAGGGGGCAGGAGCAATCAGCCCCAGCATTTT. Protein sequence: CAISGGGGRSNQPQHF.

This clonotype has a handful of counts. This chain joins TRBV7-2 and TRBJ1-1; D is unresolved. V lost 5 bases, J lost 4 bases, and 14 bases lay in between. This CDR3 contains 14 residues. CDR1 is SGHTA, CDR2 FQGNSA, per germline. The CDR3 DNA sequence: TGTGCCAGCAGCCCCTCTTTATGGGGCACTGAAGCTTTCTTT. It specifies CASSPSLWGTEAFF.

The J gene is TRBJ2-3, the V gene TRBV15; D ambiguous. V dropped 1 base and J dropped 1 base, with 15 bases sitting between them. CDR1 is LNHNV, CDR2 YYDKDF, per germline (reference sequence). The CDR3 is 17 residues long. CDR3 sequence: CATSRGARQIGTDTQYF. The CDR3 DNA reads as TGTGCCACCAGCAGAGGGGCCCGGCAGATCGGCACAGATACGCAGTATTTT.

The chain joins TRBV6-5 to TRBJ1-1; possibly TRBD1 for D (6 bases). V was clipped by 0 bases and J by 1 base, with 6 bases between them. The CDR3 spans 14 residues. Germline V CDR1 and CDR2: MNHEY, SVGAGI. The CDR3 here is CASSYSQGNTEAFF. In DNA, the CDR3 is TGTGCCAGCAGTTACTCACAGGGGAACACTGAAGCTTTCTTT.

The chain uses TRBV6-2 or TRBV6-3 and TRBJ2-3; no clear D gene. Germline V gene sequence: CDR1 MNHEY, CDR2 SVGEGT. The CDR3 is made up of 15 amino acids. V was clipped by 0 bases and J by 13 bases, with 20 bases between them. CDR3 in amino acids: CASSYSLARRPAKYF. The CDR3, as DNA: TGTGCCAGCAGTTACTCCCTCGCGCGACGGCCGGCGAAGTATTTT.